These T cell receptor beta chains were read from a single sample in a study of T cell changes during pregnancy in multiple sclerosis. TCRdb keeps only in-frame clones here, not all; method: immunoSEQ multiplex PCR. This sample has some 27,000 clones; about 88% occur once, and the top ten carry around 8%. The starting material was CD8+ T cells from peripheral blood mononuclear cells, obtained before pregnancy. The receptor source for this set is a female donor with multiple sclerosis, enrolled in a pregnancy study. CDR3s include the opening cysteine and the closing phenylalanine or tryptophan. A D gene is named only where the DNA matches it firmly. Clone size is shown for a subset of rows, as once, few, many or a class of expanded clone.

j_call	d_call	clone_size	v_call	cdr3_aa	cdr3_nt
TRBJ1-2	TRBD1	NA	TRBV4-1	CASRRPGQGYGYTF	TGCGCCAGCAGACGACCGGGACAGGGTTACGGCTACACCTTC
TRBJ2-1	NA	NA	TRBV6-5	CASSYHELYNEQFF	TGTGCCAGCAGTTACCACGAGCTTTACAATGAGCAGTTCTTC
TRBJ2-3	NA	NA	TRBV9	CASSYHSLTDTQYF	TGTGCCAGCAGCTACCACAGCCTCACAGATACGCAGTATTTT
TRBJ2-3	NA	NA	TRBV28	CASSLLGAGWVDTQYF	TGTGCCAGCAGTTTACTGGGGGCAGGGTGGGTAGATACGCAGTATTTT
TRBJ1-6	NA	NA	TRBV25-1	CASSQGSGSPLHF	TGTGCCAGCAGTCAGGGTTCGGGTTCACCCCTCCACTTT
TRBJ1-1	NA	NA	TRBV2	CASSDGGDTEAFF	TGTGCCAGCAGTGACGGGGGGGACACTGAAGCTTTCTTT
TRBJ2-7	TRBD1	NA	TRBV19	CASRDRDSLPYEQYF	TGTGCCAGTAGGGACCGGGACAGCCTCCCCTACGAGCAGTACTTC
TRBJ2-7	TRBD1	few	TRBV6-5	CASSPGTGVGEQYF	TGTGCCAGCAGTCCCGGGACAGGGGTGGGGGAGCAGTACTTC
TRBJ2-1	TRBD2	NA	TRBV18	CASSLGGAYNEQFF	TGTGCCAGCTCACTCGGGGGGGCCTACAATGAGCAGTTCTTC
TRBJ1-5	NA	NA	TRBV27	CASSHSYSNQPQHF	TGTGCCAGCAGTCACTCCTATAGCAATCAGCCCCAGCATTTT
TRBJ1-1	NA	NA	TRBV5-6	CASSFPTGSTEAFF	TGTGCCAGCAGCTTCCCAACAGGGAGCACTGAAGCTTTCTTT
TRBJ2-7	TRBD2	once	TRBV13	CASSPTGGGEQYF	TGTGCCAGCAGCCCGACCGGCGGGGGCGAGCAGTACTTC
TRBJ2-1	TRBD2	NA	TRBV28	CASSLGLLAGASSYNEQFF	TGTGCCAGCAGTTTAGGGCTACTAGCGGGAGCCAGCTCCTACAATGAGCAGTTCTTC
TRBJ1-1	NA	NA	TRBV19	CASSTNRVEAFF	TGTGCCAGTAGTACGAACAGGGTGGAAGCTTTCTTT
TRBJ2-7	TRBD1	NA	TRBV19	CASRGPTGVAYEQYF	TGTGCCAGTAGGGGCCCAACAGGGGTGGCCTACGAGCAGTACTTC
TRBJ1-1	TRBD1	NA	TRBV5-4	CASSIGQGGDADTEAFF	TGTGCCAGCAGCATCGGACAGGGCGGTGATGCGGACACTGAAGCTTTCTTT
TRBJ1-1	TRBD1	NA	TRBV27	CASSLYQGVNTEAFF	TGTGCCAGCAGTTTATATCAGGGGGTGAACACTGAAGCTTTCTTT
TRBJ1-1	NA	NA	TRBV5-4	CASSLNGGGSTEAFF	TGTGCCAGCAGCTTGAACGGGGGGGGAAGCACTGAAGCTTTCTTT
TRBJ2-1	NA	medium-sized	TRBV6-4	CASSEDSNNEQFF	TGTGCCAGCAGTGAGGACAGTAACAATGAGCAGTTCTTC
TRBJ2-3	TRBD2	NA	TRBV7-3	CASSPLGAGGSTDTQYF	TGTGCCAGCAGTCCCCTTGGGGCGGGGGGGAGCACAGATACGCAGTATTTT
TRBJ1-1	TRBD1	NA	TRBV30	CAWTPKKGQGYTEAFF	TGTGCCTGGACGCCAAAAAAGGGACAGGGTTACACTGAAGCTTTCTTT
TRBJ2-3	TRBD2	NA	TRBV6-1	CASSTGTSEADTQYF	TGTGCCAGCAGCACCGGGACTAGCGAGGCAGATACGCAGTATTTT
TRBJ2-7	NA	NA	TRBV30	CAWSVGDNEQYF	TGTGCCTGGAGTGTAGGGGACAACGAGCAGTACTTC
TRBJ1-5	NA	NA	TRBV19	CASSIRTEYSNQPQHF	TGTGCCAGTAGTATCCGGACAGAGTATAGCAATCAGCCCCAGCATTTT
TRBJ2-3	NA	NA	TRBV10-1	CASSEGGRTDTQYF	TGCGCCAGCAGTGAGGGGGGCCGGACAGATACGCAGTATTTT
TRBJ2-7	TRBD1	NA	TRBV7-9	CASSLGGQGIPEQYF	TGTGCCAGCAGCTTAGGCGGACAGGGGATTCCGGAGCAGTACTTC
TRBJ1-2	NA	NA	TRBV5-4	CASSWLSGQGYGYTF	TGTGCCAGCAGCTGGCTGAGCGGGCAGGGCTATGGCTACACCTTC
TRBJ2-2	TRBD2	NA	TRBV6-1	CAGGLAGTPGELFF	TGTGCCGGGGGACTAGCGGGGACCCCCGGGGAGCTGTTTTTT
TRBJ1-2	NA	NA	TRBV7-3	CASSLSGGTDGYTF	TGTGCCAGCAGCTTATCGGGGGGGACGGATGGCTACACCTTC
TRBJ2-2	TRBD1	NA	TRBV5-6	CASSLKWDRGLGGELFF	TGTGCCAGCAGCTTGAAGTGGGACAGGGGGCTTGGCGGGGAGCTGTTTTTT
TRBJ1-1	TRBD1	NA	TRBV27	CASRKGGENTEAFF	TGTGCCAGCAGAAAAGGGGGCGAGAACACTGAAGCTTTCTTT
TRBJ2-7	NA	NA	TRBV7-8	CASSPHLPPGSHEQYF	TGTGCCAGCAGCCCCCACCTGCCACCGGGTTCCCACGAGCAGTACTTC
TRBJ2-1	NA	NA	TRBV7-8	CASSLDLAYNEQFF	TGTGCCAGCAGCTTAGATCTCGCCTACAATGAGCAGTTCTTC
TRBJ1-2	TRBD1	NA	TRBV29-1	CSVAPPGTVHYTF	TGCAGCGTTGCCCCCCCCGGGACAGTGCACTACACCTTC
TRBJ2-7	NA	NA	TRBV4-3	CASSPGESYEQYF	TGCGCCAGCAGCCCCGGGGAGTCATACGAGCAGTACTTC
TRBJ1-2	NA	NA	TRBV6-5	CASSHSRRLYGYTF	TGTGCCAGCAGTCACAGCCGGCGCTTATATGGCTACACCTTC
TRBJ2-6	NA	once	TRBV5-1	CASSLLPPGNGGANVLTF	TGCGCCAGCAGCTTGCTCCCGCCGGGTAATGGCGGGGCCAACGTCCTGACTTTC
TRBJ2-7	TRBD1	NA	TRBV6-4	CASSSGQGLYEQYF	TGTGCCAGCAGTTCGGGACAGGGCCTATACGAGCAGTACTTC
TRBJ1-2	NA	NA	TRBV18	CASSPSTGYYGYTF	TGTGCCAGCTCACCAAGCACAGGTTACTATGGCTACACCTTC
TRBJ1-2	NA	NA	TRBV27	CASSLTGYYGYTF	TGTGCCAGCAGTCTTACAGGGTACTATGGCTACACCTTC
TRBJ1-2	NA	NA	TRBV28	CASGPRGYIYGYTF	TGTGCCAGCGGACCCAGGGGATACATCTATGGCTACACCTTC
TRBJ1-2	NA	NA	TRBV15	CATSGLEADSLYGYTF	TGTGCCACCAGCGGGCTAGAGGCAGACAGCTTGTATGGCTACACCTTC
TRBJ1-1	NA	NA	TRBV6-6	CASSYGAEYTEAFF	TGTGCCAGCAGTTACGGGGCTGAGTACACTGAAGCTTTCTTT
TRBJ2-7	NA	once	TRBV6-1	CASSEGGDSSYEQYF	TGTGCCAGCAGTGAGGGAGGCGACAGCTCCTACGAGCAGTACTTC
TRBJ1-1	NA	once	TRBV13	CASSLGQLFRNTEAFF	TGTGCCAGCAGCTTAGGACAGTTATTTAGGAACACTGAAGCTTTCTTT
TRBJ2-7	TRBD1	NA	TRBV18	CASSPGTDSEQYF	TGTGCCAGCTCACCAGGGACAGACTCCGAGCAGTACTTC
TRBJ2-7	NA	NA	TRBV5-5	CASSAPSYEQYF	TGTGCCAGCAGCGCGCCGTCCTACGAGCAGTACTTC
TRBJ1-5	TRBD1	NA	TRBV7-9	CASSLVGTGNQPQHF	TGTGCCAGCAGCTTAGTCGGGACAGGGAACCAGCCCCAGCATTTT
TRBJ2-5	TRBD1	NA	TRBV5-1	CASSRGQGGLETQYF	TGCGCCAGCAGCCGGGGACAGGGGGGATTGGAGACCCAGTACTTC
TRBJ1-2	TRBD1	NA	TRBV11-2	CASSLLQGARYGYTF	TGTGCCAGCAGCTTGTTACAGGGGGCGCGCTATGGCTACACCTTC
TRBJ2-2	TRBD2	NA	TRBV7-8	CASSLGVAGSTKTGELFF	TGTGCCAGCAGCTTAGGGGTAGCGGGGTCCACCAAGACCGGGGAGCTGTTTTTT
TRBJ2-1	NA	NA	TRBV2	CASRGLANNEQFF	TGTGCCAGCAGGGGACTGGCCAACAATGAGCAGTTCTTC